This T cell receptor beta chain comes out of a study of T cells after yellow fever vaccination. This clonotype occurred a few times. Its target is unknown. General study results and limits: Weaker, the secondary response had a peak occurring faster, on day 5 versus 15.

It was through 5'RACE template switching that TCR cDNA was made, with a universal primer site and UMIs added. A single record per CDR3 protein comes from TCRdb applying MiXCR to the 5' RACE reads. The sample lists 250,000 or so distinct CDR3 sequences; 6% to 7.5% were seen once. Material: CD4+ T cells sorted from PBMCs, obtained 15 days after the yellow fever booster vaccination. The receptor was isolated from a man aged 30 to 39 who received the YFV17D yellow fever vaccine.

As DNA, the CDR3 is TGTGCCAGCAGTTCCAGGGTTGGGGGCCAGAGATACGAGCAGTACTTC. This codes for CASSSRVGGQRYEQYF. The gene calls are TRBV28 and TRBJ2-7; tentatively, D is TRBD1 (6 bases). The CDR3 totals 16 residues. Trimming took 4 bases from V and 4 from J, leaving 20 bases between them. CDR1 and CDR2 (germline): MDHEN, SYDVKM.